The 17 T cell receptor beta chains reported below all come from one sample, sequenced in a study of metastatic and nonmetastatic thyroid tumors. TCRdb re-called the PCR reads via MiXCR. Of almost 8,500 clones listed, around 40% are singletons. All patients were untreated before thyroid surgery. Source material: tumor tissue. These receptors were collected from a male donor with papillary thyroid cancer or a benign thyroid nodule (not recorded which). Some clones in this sample may be carry-over from other donors' samples.

The table lists this clone with many counts. A much larger clone is a single base away; this may be a read error. Because it lacks the conserved phenylalanine or tryptophan at the end, this CDR3 is likely a read error. V is TRBV6-1 and J is TRBJ1-5; maybe TRBD1 (5 bases). Per germline, CDR1 MNHNS and CDR2 SASEGT. There are 14 residues in the CDR3. Trimming took 3 bases from V and 4 from J, leaving 10 bases between them. CDR3 residues: CASSEGTENQPQHL. The CDR3 DNA follows: TGTGCCAGCAGTGAGGGGACGGAGAATCAGCCCCAGCATCTT.

Only a few counts were recorded for this clone. At one end the junction does not follow the germline gene, possibly because of a read error. The chain links TRBV19 to TRBJ2-1; D not resolved. The CDR3 is 15 amino acids. CDR1 is LNHDA and CDR2 is SQIVND in the germline V gene (reference sequence). CDR3 sequence: CASTIPQSRFNEQFF. CDR3 sequence (DNA): TGTGCCAGTACTATACCCCAATCCCGATTCAATGAGCAGTTCTTC.

The chain carries TRBV28 and TRBJ1-1; 8 bases map to TRBD1. The CDR3 loop spans 18 amino acids. In germline, CDR1 is MDHEN, CDR2 SYDVKM. The J segment lost 10 bases and the V segment lost 5 bases, leaving 24 bases of the junction unmatched. The CDR3 sequence is CASSPSSGSSGQGGRAFF. Written as DNA, the CDR3 is TGTGCCAGCAGTCCTTCGTCGGGTTCTTCTGGACAGGGTGGGAGAGCTTTCTTT.

The chain carries TRBV5-1 and TRBJ2-7; D is perhaps TRBD2 (5 bases). Trimming shortened V by 0 bases and J by 3 bases, and 16 bases separated the two germline ends. CDR1 SGHRS and CDR2 YFSETQ come from the germline V gene. CDR3 length: 16 residues. The CDR3 DNA follows: TGCGCCAGCAGCTTGGAACGAGGGATGTCCGACTACGAGCAGTACTTC. Translating gives CASSLERGMSDYEQYF. Together with reference TRBV5-1 and TRBJ2-7, the CDR3 gives the full variable domain: KAGVTQTPRYLIKTRGQQVTLSCSPISGHRSVSWYQQTPGQGLQFLFEYFSETQRNKGNFPGRFSGRQFSNSRSEMNVSTLELGDSALYLCASSLERGMSDYEQYFGPGTRLTVT.

The chain recombines TRBV20-1 with TRBJ2-7; the D gene is possibly TRBD1 (6 bases). The CDR3 extends over 14 amino acids. V was clipped by 0 bases and J by 3 bases, with 12 bases between them. Germline CDR1 is DFQATT and CDR2 is SNEGSKA (reference sequence). CDR3 region: CSARDPTGYYEQYF. CDR3 bases: TGCAGTGCTAGAGATCCGACAGGCTACTACGAGCAGTACTTC.

This chain links TRBV6-1 with TRBJ2-1; no definite D call. Trimming pared 3 bases from V and 4 bases from J, leaving 4 bases between. The CDR3 runs to 12 residues. Germline loops: CDR1 MNHNS, CDR2 SASEGT. CDR3 loop: CASSDRYNEQFF. In DNA, the CDR3 is TGTGCCAGCAGTGATCGGTACAATGAGCAGTTCTTC.

The chain is built from TRBV5-5 and TRBJ2-7; a possible D gene is TRBD1 (7 bases). CDR1 and CDR2 (germline): SGHKS, YYEKEE (reference sequence). The CDR3 covers 16 residues. The V end lost 4 bases, the J end lost 7 bases, and 24 bases lay between the germline ends. CDR3 amino acids: CASSPSRTAGGREQYF. The DNA of the CDR3 is TGTGCCAGCAGCCCCTCCCGGACAGCAGGGGGGAGAGAGCAGTACTTC.

For the CDR3, the DNA is TGTGCCAGCTGGGGGGCCCGGTCTGCTGAAGCTTTCTTT. It specifies CASWGARSAEAFF. The rearrangement joins TRBV2 to TRBJ1-1, with D possibly being TRBD1 (6 bases). This CDR3 has 13 residues. Germline loops: CDR1 SNHLY, CDR2 FYNNEI. V lost 8 bases to trimming and J lost 6 bases, with 16 bases between them.

V gene TRBV4-2 combines with J gene TRBJ1-6; weak D call: TRBD1 (6 bases). Germline CDR1 is LGHNA and CDR2 is YNFKEQ. This CDR3 contains 15 residues. Deletions cut 0 bases from V and 10 bases from J, with 13 bases between. CDR3 in DNA: TGTGCCAGCAGCCAAGAAAGGGGGGAGAGCTCACCCCTCCACTTT. Translation: CASSQERGESSPLHF.

In the case of this clone: A read error may produce the germline difference seen at one junction end. This sequence joins TRBV5-6 and TRBJ1-1; TRBD1 might be the D (5 bases). The CDR3 loop spans 12 amino acids. Germline V gives CDR1 SGHDT, CDR2 YYEEEE. The CDR3 DNA reads TGTTCCAGCACTTACGTGGACACTGAATCTTTCTTT. Residues: CSSTYVDTESFF. Full variable domain (remainder filled in from reference TRBV5-6 and TRBJ1-1): DAGVTQSPTHLIKTRGQQVTLRCSPKSGHDTVSWYQQALGQGPQFIFQYYEEEERQRGNFPDRFSGHQFPNYSSELNVNALLLGDSALYLCSSTYVDTESFFGQGTRLTVV.

This chain connects TRBV30 to TRBJ1-2; possibly TRBD1 for D (6 bases). The CDR3 extends over 16 amino acids. The V end was cut by 1 base, the J end by 1 base, with 16 bases between. Germline CDR1 is GTSNPN and CDR2 is SVGIG (reference sequence). Here the CDR3 DNA reads TGTGCCTGGAGTGGCCGGGGGGGGCTGTTTAACTATGGCTACACCTTC. This codes for CAWSGRGGLFNYGYTF.

This clone appeared a few times. The DNA for the CDR3 is TGTGCCAGCAGCCACGGACCCCGCGGGACACTTCAAGAGACCCAGTACTTC. Protein: CASSHGPRGTLQETQYF. The chain joins TRBV6-1 to TRBJ2-5; D could derive from TRBD1 or TRBD2 (6 bases each). Germline V gene lookup returns CDR1 MNHNS and CDR2 SASEGT. The V end lost 6 bases, the J end lost 2 bases, and 22 bases lay between the germline ends. CDR3 length: 17 amino acids.

This clone has just a few counts. The chain links TRBV20-1 to TRBJ1-2; the D is unclear. Germline V gene data show CDR1 as DFQATT and CDR2 as SNEGSKA (reference sequence). The CDR3 has 16 residues. Trimming shortened V by 6 bases and J by 0 bases, and 20 bases separated the two germline ends. DNA for the CDR3: TGCAGTGCCCGTCACCAAGTGGGAGGTCCTAACTATGGCTACACCTTC. Translated: CSARHQVGGPNYGYTF.

The CDR3 spells CSATPGTSGRNEQFF. In DNA, the CDR3 is TGCAGTGCTACCCCCGGGACTAGCGGGAGGAATGAGCAGTTCTTC. This rearrangement joins TRBV20-1 to TRBJ2-1, with 15 bases aligning to TRBD2. J gave up 7 bases and V 4 bases, and 5 bases lay outside the gene matches. The germline gives CDR1 DFQATT, CDR2 SNEGSKA (reference sequence). This CDR3 spans 15 amino acids.

Here the CDR3 DNA reads TGTGCCAGTAGTGGGACTAGCGGGAGCCTGCTTGAGCAGTTCTTC. It encodes CASSGTSGSLLEQFF. V gene TRBV19 combines with J gene TRBJ2-1; 14 bases agree with TRBD2. The germline gives CDR1 LNHDA, CDR2 SQIVND (reference sequence). Trimming took 5 bases from V and 9 from J; bases not matched to a gene: 6. CDR3 size: 15 residues.

This chain connects TRBV28 to TRBJ2-7; 14 nucleotides align to TRBD2. The CDR3 is made up of 17 amino acids. V was pared by 1 base and J by 4 bases, with 6 bases of the junction left unmatched. Germline V lookup: CDR1 MDHEN, CDR2 SYDVKM. CDR3 in DNA: TGTGCCAGCAGTTTATCGATCCGACTAGCGGGAGGGTACGAGCAGTACTTC. Translating gives CASSLSIRLAGGYEQYF.

This clone is labeled medium-sized. V and J are TRBV11-1 and TRBJ2-1; 14 nucleotides align to TRBD2. V was pared by 5 bases and J by 9 bases, with 6 bases of the junction left unmatched. The CDR3 is 15 residues long. Germline CDR1 and CDR2: SGHAT and FQDESV (reference sequence). CDR3 protein: CASSLGLAGVSEQFF. CDR3 nucleotide sequence: TGTGCCAGCAGCCTGGGACTAGCGGGAGTAAGTGAGCAGTTCTTC. Full variable domain (outside the CDR3, taken from reference TRBV11-1 and TRBJ2-1): EAEVAQSPRYKITEKSQAVAFWCDPISGHATLYWYRQILGQGPELLVQFQDESVVDDSQLPKDRFSAERLKGVDSTLKIQPAELGDSAMYLCASSLGLAGVSEQFFGPGTRLTVL.